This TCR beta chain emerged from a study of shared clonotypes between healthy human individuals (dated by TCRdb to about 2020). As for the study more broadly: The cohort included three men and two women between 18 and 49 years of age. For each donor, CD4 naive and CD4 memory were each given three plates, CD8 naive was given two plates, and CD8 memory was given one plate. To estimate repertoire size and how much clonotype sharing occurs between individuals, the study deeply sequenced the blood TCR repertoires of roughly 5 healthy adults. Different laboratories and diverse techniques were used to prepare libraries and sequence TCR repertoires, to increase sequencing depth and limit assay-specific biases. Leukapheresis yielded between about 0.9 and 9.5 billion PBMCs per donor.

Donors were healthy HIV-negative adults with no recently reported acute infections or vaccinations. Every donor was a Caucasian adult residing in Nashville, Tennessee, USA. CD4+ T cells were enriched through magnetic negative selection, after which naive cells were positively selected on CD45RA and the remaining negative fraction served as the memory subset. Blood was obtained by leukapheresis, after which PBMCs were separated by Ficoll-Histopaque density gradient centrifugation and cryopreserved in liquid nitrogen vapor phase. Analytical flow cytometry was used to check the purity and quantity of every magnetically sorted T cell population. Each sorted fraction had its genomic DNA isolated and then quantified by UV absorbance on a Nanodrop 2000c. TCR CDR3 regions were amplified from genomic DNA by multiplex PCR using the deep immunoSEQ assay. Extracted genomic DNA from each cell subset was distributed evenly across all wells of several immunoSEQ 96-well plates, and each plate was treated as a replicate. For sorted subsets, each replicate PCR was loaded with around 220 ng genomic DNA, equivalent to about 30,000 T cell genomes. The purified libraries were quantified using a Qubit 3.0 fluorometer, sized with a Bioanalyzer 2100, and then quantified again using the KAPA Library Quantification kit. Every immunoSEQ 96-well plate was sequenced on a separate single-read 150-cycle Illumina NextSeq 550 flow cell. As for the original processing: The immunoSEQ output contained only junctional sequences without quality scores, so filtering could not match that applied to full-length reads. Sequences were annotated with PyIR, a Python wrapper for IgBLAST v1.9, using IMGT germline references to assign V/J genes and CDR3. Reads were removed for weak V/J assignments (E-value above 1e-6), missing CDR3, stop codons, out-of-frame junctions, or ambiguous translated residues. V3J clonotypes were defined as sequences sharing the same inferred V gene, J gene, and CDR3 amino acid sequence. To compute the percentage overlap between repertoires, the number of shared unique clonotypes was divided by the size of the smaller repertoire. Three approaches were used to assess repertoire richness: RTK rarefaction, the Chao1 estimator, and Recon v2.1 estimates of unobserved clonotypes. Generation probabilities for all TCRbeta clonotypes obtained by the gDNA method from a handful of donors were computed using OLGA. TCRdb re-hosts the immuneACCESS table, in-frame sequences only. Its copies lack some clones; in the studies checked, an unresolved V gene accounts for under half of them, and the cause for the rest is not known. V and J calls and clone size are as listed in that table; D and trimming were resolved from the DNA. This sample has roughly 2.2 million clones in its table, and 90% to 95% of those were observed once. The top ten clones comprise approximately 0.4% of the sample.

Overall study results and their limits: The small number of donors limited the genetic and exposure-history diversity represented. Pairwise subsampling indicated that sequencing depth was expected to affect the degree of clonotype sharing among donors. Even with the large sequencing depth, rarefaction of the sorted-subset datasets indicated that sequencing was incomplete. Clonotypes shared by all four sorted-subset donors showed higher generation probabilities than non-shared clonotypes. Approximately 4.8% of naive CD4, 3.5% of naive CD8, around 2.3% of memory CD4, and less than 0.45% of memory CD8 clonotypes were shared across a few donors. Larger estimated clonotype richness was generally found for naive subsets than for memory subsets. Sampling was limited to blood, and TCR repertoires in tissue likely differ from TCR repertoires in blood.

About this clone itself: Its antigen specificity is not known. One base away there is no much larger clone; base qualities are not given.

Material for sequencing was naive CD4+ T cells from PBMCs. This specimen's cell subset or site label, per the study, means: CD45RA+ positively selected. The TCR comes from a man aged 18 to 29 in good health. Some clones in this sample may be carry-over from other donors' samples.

The CDR3 has the sequence CASSIGVTNTEAFF. In nucleotide form, the sequence is TGTGCCAGCAGCATCGGGGTGACGAACACTGAAGCTTTCTTT. The receptor chain draws on TRBV5-4 and TRBJ1-1; no D gene is confidently identified. The trim is 4 bases for V and 1 base for J, with a gap of 11 bases between the germline ends. From the germline V gene (reference sequence), CDR1 is SGHNT and CDR2 is YYREEE. The CDR3 spans 14 residues, from the cysteine through the phenylalanine. Only the CDR3 portion is preserved as DNA: 42 bases, with reading frame beginning at the first base. Here the CDR3 is joined to the reference TRBV5-4 and TRBJ1-1 genes, and the full variable domain is: ETGVTQSPTHLIKTRGQQVTLRCSSQSGHNTVSWYQQALGQGPQFIFQYYREEENGRGNFPPRFSGLQFPNYSSELNVNALELDDSALYLCASSIGVTNTEAFFGQGTRLTVV.